This T cell receptor (beta chain) was found in a study of T cells in Graves' hyperthyroidism and ophthalmopathy. Points from the study as a whole: Researchers found most expanded thyroid clonotypes above 0.001 in blood as well.

V gave up 1 base and J gave up 8 bases, with 15 bases separating them. CDR3 length equals 15 residues. The V gene's germline CDR1 is SGDLS and CDR2 YYNGEE. What was amplified from RNA transcripts were TCR beta CDR3 regions. HTBI primers were the set used in a first-round RT-PCR of the TCR CDR3. From the multiplex PCR reads, TCRdb called clonotypes with MiXCR, one entry per CDR3 protein. Of roughly 160,000 distinct CDR3 sequences in the sample, 8% to 9.5% were seen once. This clonotype occurred many times. The antigen is undetermined. Sequenced sample: blood. V gene TRBV9 combines with J gene TRBJ1-4; D is possibly TRBD1 (6 bases). The receptor was isolated from a woman younger than 35 with Graves' hyperthyroidism that later progressed to Graves' ophthalmopathy. The CDR3 DNA sequence: TGTGCCAGCAGCGTACGAGGCAGGGGAAACGAAAAACTGTTTTTT. Translation: CASSVRGRGNEKLFF.